This TCR beta chain was identified in a study of cytomegalovirus exposure and HLA in healthy donors. This clone was seen a few times. From germline, CDR1 is LGHNA and CDR2 YNFKEQ. There are 14 residues in the CDR3. V was cut by 1 base and J by 7 bases, with 11 bases left in between. It was with 60 Vbeta and 13 Jbeta primers that the PCR ran. Sequencing used immunoSEQ multiplex PCR; TCRdb keeps in-frame clones, though not all of them. The profile shows fewer than 200,000 clones, almost 85% of them singletons. This receptor was taken from a woman aged 50 to 60 in good health and CMV-seronegative. The rearrangement links TRBV4-2 to TRBJ1-5, with D perhaps matching TRBD1 (5 bases). Sequenced sample: PBMCs. The CDR3 bases are TGTGCCAGCAGCCAAGCAGGGTTAGGGCAGCCCCAGCATTTT. Its translation is CASSQAGLGQPQHF.